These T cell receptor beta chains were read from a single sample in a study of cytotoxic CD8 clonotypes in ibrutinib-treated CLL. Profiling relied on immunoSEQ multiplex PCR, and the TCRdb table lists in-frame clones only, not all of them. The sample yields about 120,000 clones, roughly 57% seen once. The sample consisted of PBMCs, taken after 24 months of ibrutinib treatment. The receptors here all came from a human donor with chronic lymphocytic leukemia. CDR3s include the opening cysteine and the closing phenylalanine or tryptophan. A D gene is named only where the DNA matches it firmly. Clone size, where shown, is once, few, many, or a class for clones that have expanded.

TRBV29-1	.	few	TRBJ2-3	TGCAGCGTTGGTCTGGGCTGGAATACGCAGTATTTT	CSVGLGWNTQYF
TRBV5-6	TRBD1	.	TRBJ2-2	TGTGCCAGCAGCTCCGGAACAGGGGCCAACACCGGGGAGCTGTTTTTT	CASSSGTGANTGELFF
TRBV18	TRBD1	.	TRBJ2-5	TGTGCCAGCTCACTCCGGACAGGGGGTGGTTCCGAGACCCAGTACTTC	CASSLRTGGGSETQYF
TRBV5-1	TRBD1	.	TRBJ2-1	TGCGCCAGTCAAGGACAGGGAGGTAACAATGAGCAGTTCTTC	CASQGQGGNNEQFF
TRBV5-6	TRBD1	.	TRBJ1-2	TGTGCCAGCAGCCGGGACAGGGGGATTGGAGGCTACACCTTC	CASSRDRGIGGYTF
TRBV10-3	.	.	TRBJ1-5	TGTGCCATCAGTGAGGGAGAAGATCAGCCCCAGCATTTT	CAISEGEDQPQHF
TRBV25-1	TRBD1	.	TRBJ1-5	TGTGCCAGCAGTGGGACAGGCGGAAATCAGCCCCAGCATTTT	CASSGTGGNQPQHF
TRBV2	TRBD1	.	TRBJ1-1	TGTGCCAGCAGAACGGAACAGGGGGCGAACACTGAAGCTTTCTTT	CASRTEQGANTEAFF
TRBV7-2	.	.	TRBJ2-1	TGTGCCAGCAGCTTAGTTCATGAGCAGTTCTTC	CASSLVHEQFF
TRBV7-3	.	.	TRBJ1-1	TGTGCCAGCAGCTTAACCGGTGGGGGTAGGGGCACTGAAGCTTTCTTT	CASSLTGGGRGTEAFF
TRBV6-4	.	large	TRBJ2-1	TGTGCCAGCAGTGCAATGGCGAGCTCCTACAATGAGCAGTTCTTC	CASSAMASSYNEQFF
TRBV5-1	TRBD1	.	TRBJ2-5	TGCGCCAGCAGCCCCGGGACAGGGGGACTCCAAGAGACCCAGTACTTC	CASSPGTGGLQETQYF
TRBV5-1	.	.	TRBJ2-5	TGCGCCAGCAGCTTGGTTGCTAGCCCAGAGACCCAGTACTTC	CASSLVASPETQYF
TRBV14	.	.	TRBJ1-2	TGTGCCAGCAGAGAATACGGGGGGCCGGACTATGGCTACACCTTC	CASREYGGPDYGYTF
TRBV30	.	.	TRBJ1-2	TGTGCCTGGAGTTTTGGAGGGACCTATAACTATGGCTACACCTTC	CAWSFGGTYNYGYTF
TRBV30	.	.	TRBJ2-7	TGTGCCTGGAGTGTCACGGGGGGCCTCGGCGAGCAGTACTTC	CAWSVTGGLGEQYF
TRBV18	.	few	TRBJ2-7	TGTGCCAGCTCCCCGGATCCTGTCTACGAGCAGTACTTC	CASSPDPVYEQYF
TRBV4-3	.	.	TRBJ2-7	TGCGCCAGCAGCCAAGAATTTAGAACCTACGAGCAGTACTTC	CASSQEFRTYEQYF
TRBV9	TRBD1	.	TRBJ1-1	TGTGCCAGCAGCGTAGAACCAGGACAGGGAACTGAAGCTTTCTTT	CASSVEPGQGTEAFF
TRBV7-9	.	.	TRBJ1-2	TGTGCCAGCAGCTTTGGGCGGAACTATGGCTACACCTTC	CASSFGRNYGYTF
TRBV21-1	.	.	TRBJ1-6	TGTGCCAGCCCACGACTCAGGAGCTCCTATAATTCACCCCTCCACTTT	CASPRLRSSYNSPLHF
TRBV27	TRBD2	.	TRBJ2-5	TGTGCCAGCAGTTTACAGGCTAGCGGGGGGGCACGAGAGACCCAGTACTTC	CASSLQASGGARETQYF
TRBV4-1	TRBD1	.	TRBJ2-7	TGCGCCAGCAGCCAAGGAGACAGGGTCCCCTACGAGCAGTACTTC	CASSQGDRVPYEQYF
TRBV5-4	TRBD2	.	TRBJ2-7	TGTGCCAGCAGCTTGGTTGGGAGGGACGAGCAGTACTTC	CASSLVGRDEQYF
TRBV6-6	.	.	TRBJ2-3	TGTGCCAGCAGTTCCCGGGACCCCAGAACAGATACGCAGTATTTT	CASSSRDPRTDTQYF
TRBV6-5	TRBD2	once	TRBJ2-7	TGTGCCAGCCGCGCGGGGGAAGCCGGGGTCTACGAGCAGTACTTC	CASRAGEAGVYEQYF
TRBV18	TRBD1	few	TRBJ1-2	TGTGCCAGCTCACCTAGGGACAGGGGCACTATTGGCTACACCTTC	CASSPRDRGTIGYTF
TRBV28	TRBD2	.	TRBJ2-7	TGTGCCAGCAGTTCCCCCGCGACTAGCGGGTATTCCTACGAGCAGTACTTC	CASSSPATSGYSYEQYF